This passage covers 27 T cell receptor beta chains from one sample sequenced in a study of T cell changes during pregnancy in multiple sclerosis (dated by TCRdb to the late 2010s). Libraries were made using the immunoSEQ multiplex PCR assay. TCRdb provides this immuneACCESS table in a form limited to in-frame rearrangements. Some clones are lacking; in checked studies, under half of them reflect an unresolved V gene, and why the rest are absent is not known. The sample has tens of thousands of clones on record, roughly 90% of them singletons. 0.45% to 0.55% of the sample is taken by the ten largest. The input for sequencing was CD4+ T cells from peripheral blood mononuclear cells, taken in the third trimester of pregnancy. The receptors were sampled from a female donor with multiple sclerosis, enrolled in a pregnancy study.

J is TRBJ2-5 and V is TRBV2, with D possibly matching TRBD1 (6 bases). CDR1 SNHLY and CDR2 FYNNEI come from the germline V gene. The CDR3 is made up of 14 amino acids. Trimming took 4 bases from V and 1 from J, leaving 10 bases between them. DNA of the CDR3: TGTGCCAGCAGTGTAGGGGGTGGCCAAGAGACCCAGTACTTC. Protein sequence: CASSVGGGQETQYF.

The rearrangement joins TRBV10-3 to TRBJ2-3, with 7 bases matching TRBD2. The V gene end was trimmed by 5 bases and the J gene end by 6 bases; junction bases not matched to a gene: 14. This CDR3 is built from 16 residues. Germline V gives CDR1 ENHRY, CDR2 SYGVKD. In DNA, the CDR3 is TGTGCCATCAGTCCCTCCGGGCGGGAGACTCTCGATACGCAGTATTTT. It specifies CAISPSGRETLDTQYF.

The CDR3, as DNA: TGTGCCAGCAGAACCACCGGACTAGCGGGAGTCAATGAGCAGTTCTTC. Translated: CASRTTGLAGVNEQFF. The V call is TRBV5-8, the J call TRBJ2-1; 13 bases align to TRBD2. V was pared by 5 bases and J by 6 bases, with 8 bases of the junction left unmatched. CDR3 size: 16 residues. Germline V gene lookup returns CDR1 SGHTS and CDR2 YDEGEE.

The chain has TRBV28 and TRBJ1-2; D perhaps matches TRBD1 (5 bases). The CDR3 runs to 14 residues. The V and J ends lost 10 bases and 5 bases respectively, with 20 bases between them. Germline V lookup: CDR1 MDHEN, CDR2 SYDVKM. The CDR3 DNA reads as TGTGCCACCAGAGGGAGGACAAGGAGGTATGGCTACACCTTC. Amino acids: CATRGRTRRYGYTF.

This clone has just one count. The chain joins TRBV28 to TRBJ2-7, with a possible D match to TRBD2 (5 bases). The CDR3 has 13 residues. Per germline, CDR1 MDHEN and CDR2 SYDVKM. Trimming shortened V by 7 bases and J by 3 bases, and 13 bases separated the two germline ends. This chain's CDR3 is CASNPSGVYEQYF. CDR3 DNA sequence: TGTGCCAGCAATCCAAGCGGAGTCTACGAGCAGTACTTC.

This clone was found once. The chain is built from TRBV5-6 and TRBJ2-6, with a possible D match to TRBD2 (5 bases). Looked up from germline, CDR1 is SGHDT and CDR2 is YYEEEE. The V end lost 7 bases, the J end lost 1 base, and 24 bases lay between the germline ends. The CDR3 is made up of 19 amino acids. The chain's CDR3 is CASGPQVVGIKSGANVLTF. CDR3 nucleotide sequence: TGTGCCAGCGGGCCCCAGGTTGTCGGGATAAAATCTGGGGCCAACGTCCTGACTTTC.

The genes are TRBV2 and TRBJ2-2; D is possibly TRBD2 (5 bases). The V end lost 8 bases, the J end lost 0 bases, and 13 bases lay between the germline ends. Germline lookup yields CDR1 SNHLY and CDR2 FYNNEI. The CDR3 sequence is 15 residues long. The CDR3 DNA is TGTGCCAGCGGTAGCCTAGCCGCGAACACCGGGGAGCTGTTTTTT. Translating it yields CASGSLAANTGELFF. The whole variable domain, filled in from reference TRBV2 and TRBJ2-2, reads EPEVTQTPSHQVTQMGQEVILRCVPISNHLYFYWYRQILGQKVEFLVSFYNNEISEKSEIFDDQFSVERPDGSNFTLKIRSTKLEDSAMYFCASGSLAANTGELFFGEGSRLTVL.

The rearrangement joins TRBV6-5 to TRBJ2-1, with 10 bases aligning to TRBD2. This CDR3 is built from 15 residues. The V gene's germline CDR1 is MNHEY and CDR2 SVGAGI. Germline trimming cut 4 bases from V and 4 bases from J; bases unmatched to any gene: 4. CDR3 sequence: CASSWQREGYNEQFF. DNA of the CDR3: TGTGCCAGCAGTTGGCAGCGGGAGGGTTACAATGAGCAGTTCTTC.

CDR3 DNA: TGTGCCAGCAGCTTAGACGAGTCTATCGGGCAGTTCTTC. Protein product: CASSLDESIGQFF. This chain links TRBV7-9 with TRBJ2-1; D unresolved. The CDR3 consists of 13 residues. Germline CDR1 SEHNR, CDR2 FQNEAQ (reference sequence). The ends were cut back, 1 base at V and 12 bases at J, with 13 bases in the middle. The whole variable domain, remainder taken from reference TRBV7-9 and TRBJ2-1, is DTGVSQNPRHKITKRGQNVTFRCDPISEHNRLYWYRQTLGQGPEFLTYFQNEAQLEKSRLLSDRFSAERPKGSFSTLEIQRTEQGDSAMYLCASSLDESIGQFFGPGTRLTVL.

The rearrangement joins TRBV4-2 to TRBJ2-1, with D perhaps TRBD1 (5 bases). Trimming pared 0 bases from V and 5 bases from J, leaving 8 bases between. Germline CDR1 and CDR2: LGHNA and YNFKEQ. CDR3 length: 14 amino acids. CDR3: CASSQELQDNEQFF. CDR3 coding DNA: TGTGCCAGCAGCCAAGAATTACAGGACAATGAGCAGTTCTTC.

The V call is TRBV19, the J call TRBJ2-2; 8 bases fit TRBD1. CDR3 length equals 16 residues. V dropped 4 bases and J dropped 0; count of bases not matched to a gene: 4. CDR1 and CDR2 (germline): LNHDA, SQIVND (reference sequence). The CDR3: CASSKGTGSNTGELFF. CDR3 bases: TGTGCCAGTAGTAAAGGGACAGGTTCGAACACCGGGGAGCTGTTTTTT.

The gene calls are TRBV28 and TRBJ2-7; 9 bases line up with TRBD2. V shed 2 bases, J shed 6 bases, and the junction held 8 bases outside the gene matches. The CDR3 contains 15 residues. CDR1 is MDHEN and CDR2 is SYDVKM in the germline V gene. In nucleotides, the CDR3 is TGTGCCAGCAGTTTACTTGCGGGAGGGCCCGGCGAGCAGTACTTC. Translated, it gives CASSLLAGGPGEQYF.

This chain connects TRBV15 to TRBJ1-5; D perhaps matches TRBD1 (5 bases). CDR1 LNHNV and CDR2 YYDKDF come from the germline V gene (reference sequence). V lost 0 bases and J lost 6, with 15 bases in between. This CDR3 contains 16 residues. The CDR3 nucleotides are TGTGCCACCAGCAGAGATAATTCGGGGGGTGGTCAGCCCCAGCATTTT. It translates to CATSRDNSGGGQPQHF.

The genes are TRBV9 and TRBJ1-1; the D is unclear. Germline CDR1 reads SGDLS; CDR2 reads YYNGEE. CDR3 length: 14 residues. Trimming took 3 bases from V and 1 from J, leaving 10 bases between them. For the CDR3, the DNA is TGTGCCAGCAGCGGAACAGAGCAGAACACTGAAGCTTTCTTT. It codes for CASSGTEQNTEAFF.

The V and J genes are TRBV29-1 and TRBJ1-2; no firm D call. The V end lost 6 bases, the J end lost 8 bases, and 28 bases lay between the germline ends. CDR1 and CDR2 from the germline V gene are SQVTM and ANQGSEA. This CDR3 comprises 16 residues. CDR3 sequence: CSVPSPREPRREGYTF. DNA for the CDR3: TGCAGCGTCCCTAGTCCCCGGGAACCTCGTCGGGAAGGCTACACCTTC.

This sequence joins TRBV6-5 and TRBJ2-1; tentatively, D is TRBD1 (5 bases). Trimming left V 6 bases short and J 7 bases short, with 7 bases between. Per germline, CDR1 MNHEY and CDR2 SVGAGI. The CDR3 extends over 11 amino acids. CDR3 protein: CASRSGNEQFF. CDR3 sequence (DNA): TGTGCCAGCAGGTCAGGGAATGAGCAGTTCTTC.

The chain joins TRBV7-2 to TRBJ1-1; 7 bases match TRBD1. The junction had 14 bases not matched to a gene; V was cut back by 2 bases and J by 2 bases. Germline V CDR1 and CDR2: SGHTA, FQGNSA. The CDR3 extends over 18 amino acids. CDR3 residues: CASSLLPMGQRPNTEAFF. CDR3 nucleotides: TGTGCCAGCAGCTTATTGCCAATGGGACAGCGCCCTAACACTGAAGCTTTCTTT.

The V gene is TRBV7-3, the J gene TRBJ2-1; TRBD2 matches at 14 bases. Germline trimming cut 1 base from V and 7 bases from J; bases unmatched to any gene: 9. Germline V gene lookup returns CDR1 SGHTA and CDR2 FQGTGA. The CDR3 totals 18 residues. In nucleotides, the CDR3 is TGTGCCAGCAGCTTAAAAGGGCCCGGGACTAGCGGGAGTAATGAGCAGTTCTTC. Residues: CASSLKGPGTSGSNEQFF.

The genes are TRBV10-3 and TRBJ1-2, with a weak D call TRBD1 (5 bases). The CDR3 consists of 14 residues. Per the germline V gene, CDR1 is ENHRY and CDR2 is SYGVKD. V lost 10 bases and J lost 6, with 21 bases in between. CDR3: CATSYDSLRDGYTF. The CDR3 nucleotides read TGTGCCACATCTTACGACAGCCTGCGTGATGGCTACACCTTC.

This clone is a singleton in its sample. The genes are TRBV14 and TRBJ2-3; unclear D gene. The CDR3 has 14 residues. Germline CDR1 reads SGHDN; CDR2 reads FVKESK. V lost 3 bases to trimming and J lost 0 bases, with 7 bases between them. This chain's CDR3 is CASSQRPSTDTQYF. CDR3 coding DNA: TGTGCCAGCAGCCAGCGGCCTAGCACAGATACGCAGTATTTT. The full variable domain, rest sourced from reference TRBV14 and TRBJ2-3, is EAGVTQFPSHSVIEKGQTVTLRCDPISGHDNLYWYRRVMGKEIKFLLHFVKESKQDESGMPNNRFLAERTGGTYSTLKVQPAELEDSGVYFCASSQRPSTDTQYFGPGTRLTVL.

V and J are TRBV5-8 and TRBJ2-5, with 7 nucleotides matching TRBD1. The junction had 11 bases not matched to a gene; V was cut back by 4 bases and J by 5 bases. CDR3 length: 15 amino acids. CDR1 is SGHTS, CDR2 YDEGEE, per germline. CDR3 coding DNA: TGTGCCAGCAGCGAACAGGGGCTCAGGGGGGAGACCCAGTACTTC. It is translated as CASSEQGLRGETQYF.

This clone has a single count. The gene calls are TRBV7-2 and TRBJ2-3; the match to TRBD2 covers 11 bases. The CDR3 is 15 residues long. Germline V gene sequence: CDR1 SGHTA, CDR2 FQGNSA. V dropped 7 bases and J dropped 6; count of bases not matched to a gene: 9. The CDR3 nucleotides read TGTGCCAGCAAAAGACCGGGACTAGCGGAGGATACGCAGTATTTT. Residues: CASKRPGLAEDTQYF. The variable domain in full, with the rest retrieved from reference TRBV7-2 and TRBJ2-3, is GAGVSQSPSNKVTEKGKDVELRCDPISGHTALYWYRQSLGQGLEFLIYFQGNSAPDKSGLPSDRFSAERTGGSVSTLTIQRTQQEDSAVYLCASKRPGLAEDTQYFGPGTRLTVL.

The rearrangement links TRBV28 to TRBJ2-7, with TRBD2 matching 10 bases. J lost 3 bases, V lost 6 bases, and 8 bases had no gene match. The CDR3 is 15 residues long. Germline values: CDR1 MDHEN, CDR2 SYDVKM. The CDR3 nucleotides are TGTGCCAGCAGAGCTGGTACTAGCGGGAACTACGAGCAGTACTTC. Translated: CASRAGTSGNYEQYF.

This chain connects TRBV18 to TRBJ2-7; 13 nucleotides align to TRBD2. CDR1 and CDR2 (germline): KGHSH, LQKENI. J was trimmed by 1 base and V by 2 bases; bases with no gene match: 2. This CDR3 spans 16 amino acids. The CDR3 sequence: CASSPGTSGTSYEQYF. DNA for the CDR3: TGTGCCAGCTCACCAGGGACTAGCGGGACGTCCTACGAGCAGTACTTC.

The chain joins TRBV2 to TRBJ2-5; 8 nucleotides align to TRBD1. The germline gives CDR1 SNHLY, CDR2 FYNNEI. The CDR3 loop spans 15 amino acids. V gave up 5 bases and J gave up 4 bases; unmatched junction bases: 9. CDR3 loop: CASSFQTGERETQYF. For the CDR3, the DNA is TGTGCCAGCAGTTTTCAGACAGGGGAGCGAGAGACCCAGTACTTC.

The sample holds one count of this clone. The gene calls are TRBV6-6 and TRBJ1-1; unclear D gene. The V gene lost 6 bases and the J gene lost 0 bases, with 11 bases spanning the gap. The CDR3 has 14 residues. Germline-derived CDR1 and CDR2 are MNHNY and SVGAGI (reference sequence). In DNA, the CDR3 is TGTGCCAGCAGGGAACTGGGCATGAACACTGAAGCTTTCTTT. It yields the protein CASRELGMNTEAFF.

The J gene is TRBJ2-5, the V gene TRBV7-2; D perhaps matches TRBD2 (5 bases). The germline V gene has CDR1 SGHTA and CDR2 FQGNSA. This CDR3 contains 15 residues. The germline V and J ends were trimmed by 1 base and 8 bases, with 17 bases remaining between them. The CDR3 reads CASSLESGKPVTQYF. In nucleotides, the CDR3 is TGTGCCAGCAGCTTAGAATCGGGGAAACCAGTAACCCAGTACTTC.